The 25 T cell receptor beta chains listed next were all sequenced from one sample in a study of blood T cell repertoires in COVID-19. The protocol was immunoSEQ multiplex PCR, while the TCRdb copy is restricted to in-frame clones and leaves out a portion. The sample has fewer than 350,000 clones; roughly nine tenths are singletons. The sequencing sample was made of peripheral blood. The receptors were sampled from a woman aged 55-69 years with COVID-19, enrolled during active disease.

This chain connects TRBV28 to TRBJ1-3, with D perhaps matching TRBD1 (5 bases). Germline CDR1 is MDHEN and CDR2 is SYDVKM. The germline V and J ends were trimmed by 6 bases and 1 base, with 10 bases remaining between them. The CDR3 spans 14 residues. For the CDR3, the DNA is TGTGCCAGCAGCTTCAGGGTTTCTGGAAACACCATATATTTT. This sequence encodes CASSFRVSGNTIYF. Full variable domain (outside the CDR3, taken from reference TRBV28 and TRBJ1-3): DVKVTQSSRYLVKRTGEKVFLECVQDMDHENMFWYRQDPGLGLRLIYFSYDVKMKEKGDIPEGYSVSREKKERFSLILESASTNQTSMYLCASSFRVSGNTIYFGEGSWLTVV.

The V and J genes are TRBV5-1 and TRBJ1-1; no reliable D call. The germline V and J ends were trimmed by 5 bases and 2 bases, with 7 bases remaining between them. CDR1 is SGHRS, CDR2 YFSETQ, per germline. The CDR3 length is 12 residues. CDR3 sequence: CASRRENTEAFF. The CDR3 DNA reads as TGCGCCAGCAGAAGAGAAAACACTGAAGCTTTCTTT.

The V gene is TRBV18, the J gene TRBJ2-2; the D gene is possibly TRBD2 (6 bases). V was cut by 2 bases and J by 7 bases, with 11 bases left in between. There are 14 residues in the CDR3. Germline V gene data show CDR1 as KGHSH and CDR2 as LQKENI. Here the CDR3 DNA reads TGTGCCAGCTCACCATCAACGGGGGTCGGGGAGCTGTTTTTT. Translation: CASSPSTGVGELFF.

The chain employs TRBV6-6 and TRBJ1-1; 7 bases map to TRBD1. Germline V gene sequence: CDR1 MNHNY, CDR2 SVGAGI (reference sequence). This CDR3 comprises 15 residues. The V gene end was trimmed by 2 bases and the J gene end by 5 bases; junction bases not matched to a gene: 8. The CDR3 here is CASSYRQGGKTEAFF. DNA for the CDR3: TGTGCCAGCAGTTACAGGCAGGGGGGAAAAACTGAAGCTTTCTTT.

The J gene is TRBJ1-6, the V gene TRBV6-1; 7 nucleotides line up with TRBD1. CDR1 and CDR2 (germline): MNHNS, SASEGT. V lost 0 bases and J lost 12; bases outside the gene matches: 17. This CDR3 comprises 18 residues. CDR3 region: CASSEAGRTGHFVVPLHF. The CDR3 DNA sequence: TGTGCCAGCAGTGAAGCCGGTCGGACAGGCCATTTCGTGGTACCCCTCCACTTT.

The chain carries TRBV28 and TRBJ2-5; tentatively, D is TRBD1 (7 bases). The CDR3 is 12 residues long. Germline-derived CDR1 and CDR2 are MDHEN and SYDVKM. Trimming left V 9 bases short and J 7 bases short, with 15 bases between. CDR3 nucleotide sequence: TGTGCCAGTTCAGGGGGGACAAGGACCCAGTACTTC. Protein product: CASSGGTRTQYF.

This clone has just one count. The chain's CDR3 is CASSLTGDRVVYTF. DNA for the CDR3: TGTGCCAGCAGCTTAACAGGGGATAGGGTAGTCTACACCTTC. The J gene is TRBJ1-2, the V gene TRBV7-9; TRBD1 matches 7 bases. CDR1 and CDR2 (germline): SEHNR, FQNEAQ (reference sequence). This CDR3 region has 14 residues. The J segment lost 10 bases and the V segment lost 2 bases, leaving 10 bases of the junction unmatched.

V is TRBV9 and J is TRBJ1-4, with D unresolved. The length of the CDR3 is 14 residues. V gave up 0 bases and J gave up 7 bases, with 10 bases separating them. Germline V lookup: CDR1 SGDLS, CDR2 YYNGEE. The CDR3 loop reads CASSVVDSGEKLFF. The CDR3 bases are TGTGCCAGCAGCGTAGTAGATAGTGGTGAAAAACTGTTTTTT.

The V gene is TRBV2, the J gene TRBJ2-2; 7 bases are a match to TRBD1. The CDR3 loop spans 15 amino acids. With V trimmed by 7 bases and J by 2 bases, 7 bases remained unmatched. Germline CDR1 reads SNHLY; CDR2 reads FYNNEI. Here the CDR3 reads CASTRAGGNTGELFF. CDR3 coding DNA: TGTGCCAGCACGAGAGCAGGGGGAAACACCGGGGAGCTGTTTTTT. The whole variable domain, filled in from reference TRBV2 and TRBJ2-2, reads EPEVTQTPSHQVTQMGQEVILRCVPISNHLYFYWYRQILGQKVEFLVSFYNNEISEKSEIFDDQFSVERPDGSNFTLKIRSTKLEDSAMYFCASTRAGGNTGELFFGEGSRLTVL.

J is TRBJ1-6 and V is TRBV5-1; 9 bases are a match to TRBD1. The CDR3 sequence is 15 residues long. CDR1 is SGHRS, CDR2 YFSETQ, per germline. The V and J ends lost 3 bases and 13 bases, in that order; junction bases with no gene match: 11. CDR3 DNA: TGCGCCAGCAGCTCTGAGGGGACAGGGCGGACCCCCCTCCACTTT. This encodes CASSSEGTGRTPLHF.

The CDR3 protein is CASSSYRVMGSGYTF. The CDR3 DNA reads TGTGCCAGCAGTTCATACAGGGTTATGGGCAGTGGCTACACCTTC. The J gene is TRBJ1-2, the V gene TRBV27; a possible D gene is TRBD1 (6 bases). V was clipped by 4 bases and J by 7 bases, with 19 bases between them. Germline CDR1 and CDR2: MNHEY and SMNVEV (reference sequence). This CDR3 spans 15 amino acids.

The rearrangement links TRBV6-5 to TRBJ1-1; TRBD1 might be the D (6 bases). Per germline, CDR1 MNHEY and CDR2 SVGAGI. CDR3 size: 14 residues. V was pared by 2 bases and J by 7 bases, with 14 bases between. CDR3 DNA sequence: TGTGCCAGCAGTTACCGGACAGAGCGAATTGAAGCTTTCTTT. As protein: CASSYRTERIEAFF.

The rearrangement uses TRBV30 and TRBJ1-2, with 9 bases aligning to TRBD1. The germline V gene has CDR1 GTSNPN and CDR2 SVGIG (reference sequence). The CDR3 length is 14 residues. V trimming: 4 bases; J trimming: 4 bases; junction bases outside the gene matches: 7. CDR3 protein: CAWIRTGVGYGYTF. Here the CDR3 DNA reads TGTGCCTGGATCCGGACAGGGGTCGGCTATGGCTACACCTTC.

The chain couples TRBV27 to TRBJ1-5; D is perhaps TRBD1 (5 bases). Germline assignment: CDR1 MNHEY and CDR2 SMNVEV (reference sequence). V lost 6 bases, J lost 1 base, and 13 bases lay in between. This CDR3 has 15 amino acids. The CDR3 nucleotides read TGTGCCAGCAGCCAAAGACAGTTAAGCAATCAGCCCCAGCATTTT. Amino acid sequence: CASSQRQLSNQPQHF.

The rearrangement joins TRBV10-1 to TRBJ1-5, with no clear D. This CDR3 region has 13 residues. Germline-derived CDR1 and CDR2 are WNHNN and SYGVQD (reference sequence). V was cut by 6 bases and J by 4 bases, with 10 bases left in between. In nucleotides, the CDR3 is TGCGCCAGCAGCGCAACTTTAAATCAGCCCCAGCATTTT. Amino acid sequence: CASSATLNQPQHF.

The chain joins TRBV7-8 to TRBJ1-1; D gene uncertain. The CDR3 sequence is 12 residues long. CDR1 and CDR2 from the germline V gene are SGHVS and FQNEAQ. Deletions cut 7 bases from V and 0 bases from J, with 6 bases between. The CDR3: CASTNLNTEAFF. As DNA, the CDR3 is TGTGCCAGCACTAACCTGAACACTGAAGCTTTCTTT.

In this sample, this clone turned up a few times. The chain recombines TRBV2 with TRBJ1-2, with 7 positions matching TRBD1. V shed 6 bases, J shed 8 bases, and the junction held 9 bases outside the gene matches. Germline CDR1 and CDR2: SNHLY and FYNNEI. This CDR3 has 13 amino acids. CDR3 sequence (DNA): TGTGCCAGCAGAAGAGACAGGGATTCGGGCTACACCTTC. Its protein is CASRRDRDSGYTF.

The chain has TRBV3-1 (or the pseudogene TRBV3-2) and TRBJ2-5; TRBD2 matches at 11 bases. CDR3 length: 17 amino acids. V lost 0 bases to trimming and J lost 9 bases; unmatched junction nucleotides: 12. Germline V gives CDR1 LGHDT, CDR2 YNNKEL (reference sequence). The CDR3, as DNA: TGTGCCAGCAGCCAAGATTTTACTAGCGGGGGCTCGAGGGCCCAGTACTTC. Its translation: CASSQDFTSGGSRAQYF.

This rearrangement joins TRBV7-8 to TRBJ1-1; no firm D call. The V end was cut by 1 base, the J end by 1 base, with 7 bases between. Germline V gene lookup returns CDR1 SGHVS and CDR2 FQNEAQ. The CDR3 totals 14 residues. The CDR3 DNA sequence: TGTGCCAGCAGCTTAGTAATACAGAACACTGAAGCTTTCTTT. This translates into CASSLVIQNTEAFF.

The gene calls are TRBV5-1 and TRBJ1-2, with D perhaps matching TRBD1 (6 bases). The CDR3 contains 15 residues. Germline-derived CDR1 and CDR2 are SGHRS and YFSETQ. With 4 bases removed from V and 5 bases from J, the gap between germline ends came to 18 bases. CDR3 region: CASSRGGRQGYGYTF. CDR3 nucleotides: TGCGCCAGCAGCCGGGGTGGGCGTCAGGGGTATGGCTACACCTTC. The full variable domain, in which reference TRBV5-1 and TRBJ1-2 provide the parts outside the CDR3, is KAGVTQTPRYLIKTRGQQVTLSCSPISGHRSVSWYQQTPGQGLQFLFEYFSETQRNKGNFPGRFSGRQFSNSRSEMNVSTLELGDSALYLCASSRGGRQGYGYTFGSGTRLTVV.

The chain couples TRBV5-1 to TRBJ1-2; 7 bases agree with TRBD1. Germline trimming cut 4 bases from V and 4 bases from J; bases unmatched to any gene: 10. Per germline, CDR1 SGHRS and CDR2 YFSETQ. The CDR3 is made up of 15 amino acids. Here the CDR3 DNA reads TGCGCCAGCAGCACCGCCGGGACAGCAAGCTATGGCTACACCTTC. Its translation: CASSTAGTASYGYTF.

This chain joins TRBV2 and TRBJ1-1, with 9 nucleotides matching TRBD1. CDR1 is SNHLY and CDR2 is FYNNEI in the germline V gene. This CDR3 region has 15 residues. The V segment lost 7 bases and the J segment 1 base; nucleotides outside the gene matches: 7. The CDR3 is CASTRMGQGNTEAFF. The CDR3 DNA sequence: TGTGCCAGCACTCGAATGGGACAGGGGAACACTGAAGCTTTCTTT.

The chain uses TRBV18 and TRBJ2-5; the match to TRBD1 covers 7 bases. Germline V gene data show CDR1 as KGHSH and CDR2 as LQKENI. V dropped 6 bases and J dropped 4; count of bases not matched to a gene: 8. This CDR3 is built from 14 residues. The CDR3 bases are TGTGCCAGCTCTCCGACAGGGTATGGAGAGACCCAGTACTTC. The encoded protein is CASSPTGYGETQYF.

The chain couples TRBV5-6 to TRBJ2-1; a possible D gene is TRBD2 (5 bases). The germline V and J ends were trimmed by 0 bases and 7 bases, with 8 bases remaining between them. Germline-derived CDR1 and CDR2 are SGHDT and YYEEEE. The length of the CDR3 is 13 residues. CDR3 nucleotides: TGTGCCAGCAGCTTGGCGGGAAGGAATGAGCAGTTCTTC. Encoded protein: CASSLAGRNEQFF. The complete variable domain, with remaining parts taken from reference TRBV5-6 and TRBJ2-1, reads DAGVTQSPTHLIKTRGQQVTLRCSPKSGHDTVSWYQQALGQGPQFIFQYYEEEERQRGNFPDRFSGHQFPNYSSELNVNALLLGDSALYLCASSLAGRNEQFFGPGTRLTVL.

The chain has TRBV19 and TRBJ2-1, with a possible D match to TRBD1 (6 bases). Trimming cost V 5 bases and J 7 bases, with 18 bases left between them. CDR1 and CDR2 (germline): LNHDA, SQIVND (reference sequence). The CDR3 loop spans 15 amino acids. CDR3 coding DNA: TGTGCCAGTAGTTGGGGCAGGGGCGAATTGAATGAGCAGTTCTTC. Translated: CASSWGRGELNEQFF.